Given below is one T cell receptor beta chain in context. The antigen remains unidentified. This sample is drawn from a study of T cell responses to AZD1222 COVID-19 vaccine. The CDR3 is made up of 15 amino acids. The germline V gene encodes CDR1 SEHNR and CDR2 FQNEAQ (reference sequence). V gave up 6 bases and J gave up 0 bases; unmatched junction bases: 7. Clones were sequenced by immunoSEQ multiplex PCR, and TCRdb holds only the in-frame ones, with some missing. The sample lists roughly 200,000 clones; approximately 94% were seen once. Whole-study findings and limits: An increase in Spike-specific TCR breadth and depth was observed after two AZD1222 doses. Variant regions that are unmutated are reportedly the target of nearly half of spike-specific TCRs. Repertoires were sampled only after the peak T cell response.

This sequence was found in an adult in good health. The sequenced sample was peripheral blood, obtained on day 0 of MenACWY control vaccination. The chain employs TRBV7-9 and TRBJ2-7; 8 nucleotides line up with TRBD1. CDR3 sequence (DNA): TGTGCCAGCAGGTCGGACAGGGCGGACTCCTACGAGCAGTACTTC. Its protein is CASRSDRADSYEQYF.